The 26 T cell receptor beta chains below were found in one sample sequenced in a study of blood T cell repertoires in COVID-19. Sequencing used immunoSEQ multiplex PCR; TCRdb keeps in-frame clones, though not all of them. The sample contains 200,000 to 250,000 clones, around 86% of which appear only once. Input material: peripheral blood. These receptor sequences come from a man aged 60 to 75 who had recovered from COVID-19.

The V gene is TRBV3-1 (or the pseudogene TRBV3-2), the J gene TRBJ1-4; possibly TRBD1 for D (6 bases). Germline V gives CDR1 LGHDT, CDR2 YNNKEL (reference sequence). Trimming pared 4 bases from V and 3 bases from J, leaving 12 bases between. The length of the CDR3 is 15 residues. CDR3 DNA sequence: TGTGCCAGCAGCCTCATCAGGGGCCCTAATGAAAAACTGTTTTTT. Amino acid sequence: CASSLIRGPNEKLFF.

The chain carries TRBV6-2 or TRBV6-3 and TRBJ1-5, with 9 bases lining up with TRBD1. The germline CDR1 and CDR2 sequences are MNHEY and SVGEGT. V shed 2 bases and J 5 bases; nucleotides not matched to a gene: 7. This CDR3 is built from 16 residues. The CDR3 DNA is TGTGCCAGCAGTTACCTCCTCGGGACAGGGTATCAGCCCCAGCATTTT. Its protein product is CASSYLLGTGYQPQHF.

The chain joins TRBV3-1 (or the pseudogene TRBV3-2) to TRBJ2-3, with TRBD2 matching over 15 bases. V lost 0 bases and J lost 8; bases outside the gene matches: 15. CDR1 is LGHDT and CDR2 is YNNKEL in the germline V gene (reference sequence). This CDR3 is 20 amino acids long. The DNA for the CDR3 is TGTGCCAGCAGCCAAGATCCCCGAGTCCGGACTAGCGGGGGGGCAAGTACGCAGTATTTT. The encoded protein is CASSQDPRVRTSGGASTQYF.

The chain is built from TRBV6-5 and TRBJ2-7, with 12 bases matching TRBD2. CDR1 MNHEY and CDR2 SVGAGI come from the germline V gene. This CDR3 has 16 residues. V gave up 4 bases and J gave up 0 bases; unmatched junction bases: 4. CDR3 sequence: CASSFRTSGVSYEQYF. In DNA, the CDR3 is TGTGCCAGCAGTTTCCGGACTAGCGGGGTCTCCTACGAGCAGTACTTC.

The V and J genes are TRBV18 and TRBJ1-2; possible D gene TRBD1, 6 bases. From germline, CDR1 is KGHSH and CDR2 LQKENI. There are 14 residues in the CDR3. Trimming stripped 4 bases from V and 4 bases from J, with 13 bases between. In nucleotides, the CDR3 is TGTGCCAGCTCACTGTCACAGGGAAGCTATGGCTACACCTTC. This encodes CASSLSQGSYGYTF.

CDR3 in DNA: TGTGCCAGCAGCTCCCGACTAGCAAAGAGCTCCTACAATGAGCAGTTCTTC. Translated, it gives CASSSRLAKSSYNEQFF. The V and J genes are TRBV7-2 and TRBJ2-1; TRBD2 aligns across 7 bases. CDR1 and CDR2 (germline): SGHTA, FQGNSA. V shed 4 bases and J 0 bases; nucleotides not matched to a gene: 9. This CDR3 is built from 17 residues.

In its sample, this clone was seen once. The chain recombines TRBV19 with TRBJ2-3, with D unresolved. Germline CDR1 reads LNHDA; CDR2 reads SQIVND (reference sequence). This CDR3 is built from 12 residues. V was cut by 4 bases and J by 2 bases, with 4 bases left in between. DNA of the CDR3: TGTGCCAGTAGTACCCACACAGATACGCAGTATTTT. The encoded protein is CASSTHTDTQYF.

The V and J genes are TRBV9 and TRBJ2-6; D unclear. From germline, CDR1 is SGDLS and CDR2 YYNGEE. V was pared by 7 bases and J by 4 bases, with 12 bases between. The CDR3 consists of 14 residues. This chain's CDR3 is CASGEDAGANVLTF. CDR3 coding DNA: TGTGCCAGCGGAGAGGATGCGGGGGCCAACGTCCTGACTTTC.

The CDR3 loop reads CASSVGGTGWELFF. In DNA, the CDR3 is TGTGCCAGCAGCGTAGGGGGCACCGGTTGGGAGCTGTTTTTT. The gene calls are TRBV9 and TRBJ2-2; tentatively, D is TRBD1 (5 bases). V gave up 0 bases and J gave up 9 bases, with 12 bases separating them. The CDR3 totals 14 residues. Germline V gene data show CDR1 as SGDLS and CDR2 as YYNGEE.

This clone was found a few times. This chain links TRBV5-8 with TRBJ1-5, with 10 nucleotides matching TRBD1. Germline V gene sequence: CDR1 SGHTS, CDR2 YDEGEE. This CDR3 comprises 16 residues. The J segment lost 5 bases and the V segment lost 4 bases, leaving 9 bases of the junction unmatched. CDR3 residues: CASSMRGTGAYQPQHF. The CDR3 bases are TGTGCCAGCAGCATGCGAGGGACAGGGGCGTATCAGCCCCAGCATTTT.

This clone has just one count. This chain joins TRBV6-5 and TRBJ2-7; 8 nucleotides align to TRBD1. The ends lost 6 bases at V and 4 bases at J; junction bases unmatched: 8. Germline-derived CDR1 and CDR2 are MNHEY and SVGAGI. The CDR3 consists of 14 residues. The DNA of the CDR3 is TGTGCCAGCAGAGCCGGACAGGGCTCGTACGAGCAGTACTTC. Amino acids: CASRAGQGSYEQYF.

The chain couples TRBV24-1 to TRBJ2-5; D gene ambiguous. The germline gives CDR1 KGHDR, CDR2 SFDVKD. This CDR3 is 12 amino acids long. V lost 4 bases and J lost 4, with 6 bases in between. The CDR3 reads CATSDPSETQYF. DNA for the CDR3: TGTGCCACCAGTGACCCCTCAGAGACCCAGTACTTC.

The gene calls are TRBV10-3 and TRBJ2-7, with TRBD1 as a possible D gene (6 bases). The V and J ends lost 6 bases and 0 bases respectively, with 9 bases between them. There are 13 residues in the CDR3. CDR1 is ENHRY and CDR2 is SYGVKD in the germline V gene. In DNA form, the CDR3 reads TGTGCCATCAGCGGGACATCCTCCTACGAGCAGTACTTC. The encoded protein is CAISGTSSYEQYF.

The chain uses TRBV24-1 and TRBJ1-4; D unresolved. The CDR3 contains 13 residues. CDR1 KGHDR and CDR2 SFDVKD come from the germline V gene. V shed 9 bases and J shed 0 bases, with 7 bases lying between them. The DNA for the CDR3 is TGTGCCACCTCCAGCGCAACTAATGAAAAACTGTTTTTT. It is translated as CATSSATNEKLFF.

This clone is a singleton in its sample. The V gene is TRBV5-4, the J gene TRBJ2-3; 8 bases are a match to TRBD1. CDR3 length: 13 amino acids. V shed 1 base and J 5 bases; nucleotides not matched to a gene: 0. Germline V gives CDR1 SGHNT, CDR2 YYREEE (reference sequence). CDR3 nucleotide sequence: TGTGCCAGCAGCTTGACAGGGGGAGATACGCAGTATTTT. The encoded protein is CASSLTGGDTQYF.

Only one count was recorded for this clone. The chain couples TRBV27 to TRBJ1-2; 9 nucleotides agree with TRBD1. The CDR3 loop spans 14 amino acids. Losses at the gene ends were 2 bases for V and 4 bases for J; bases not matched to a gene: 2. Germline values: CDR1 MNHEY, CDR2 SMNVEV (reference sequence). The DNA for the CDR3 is TGTGCCAGCAGTTTAACGACAGGGGGCTATGGCTACACCTTC. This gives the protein CASSLTTGGYGYTF.

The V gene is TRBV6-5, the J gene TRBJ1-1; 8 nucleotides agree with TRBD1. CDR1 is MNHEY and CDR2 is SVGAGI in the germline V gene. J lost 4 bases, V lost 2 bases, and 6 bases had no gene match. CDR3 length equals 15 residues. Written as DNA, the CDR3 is TGTGCCAGCAGTTACGCCGGACAGGGAGGCACTGAAGCTTTCTTT. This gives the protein CASSYAGQGGTEAFF.

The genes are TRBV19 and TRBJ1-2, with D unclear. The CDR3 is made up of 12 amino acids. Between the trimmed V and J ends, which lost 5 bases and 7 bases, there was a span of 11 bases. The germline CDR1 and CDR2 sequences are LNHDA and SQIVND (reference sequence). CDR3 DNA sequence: TGTGCCAGTAGTTCCGGGAAGGGTGGCTACACCTTC. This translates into CASSSGKGGYTF.

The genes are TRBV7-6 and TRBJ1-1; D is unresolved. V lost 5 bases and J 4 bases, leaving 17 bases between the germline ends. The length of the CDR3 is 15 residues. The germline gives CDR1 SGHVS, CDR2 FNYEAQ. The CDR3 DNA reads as TGTGCCAGCAGCAAGGAGGAGGCCGTCGGCACTGAAGCTTTCTTT. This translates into CASSKEEAVGTEAFF.

The CDR3 loop is CASSPFIIPGEQYF. CDR3 DNA: TGTGCCAGCAGCCCTTTTATAATTCCGGGGGAGCAGTACTTC. This chain joins TRBV3-1 (or the pseudogene TRBV3-2) and TRBJ2-7, with D tentatively TRBD2 (5 bases). This CDR3 contains 14 residues. Trimming stripped 4 bases from V and 7 bases from J, with 17 bases between. CDR1 is LGHDT and CDR2 is YNNKEL in the germline V gene (reference sequence).

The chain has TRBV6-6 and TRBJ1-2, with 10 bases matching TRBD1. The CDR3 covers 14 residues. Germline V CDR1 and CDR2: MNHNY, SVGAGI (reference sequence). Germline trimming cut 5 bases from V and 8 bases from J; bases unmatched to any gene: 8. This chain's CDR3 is CASSLDGTGEGYTF. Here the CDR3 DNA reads TGTGCCAGCAGTCTGGACGGGACAGGGGAGGGCTACACCTTC.

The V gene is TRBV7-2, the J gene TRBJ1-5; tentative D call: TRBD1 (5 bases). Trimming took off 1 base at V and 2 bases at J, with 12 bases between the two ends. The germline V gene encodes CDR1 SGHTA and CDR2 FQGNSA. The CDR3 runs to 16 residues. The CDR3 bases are TGTGCCAGCAGCTTAGAAGGGGCGCGTGGCAATCAGCCCCAGCATTTT. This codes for CASSLEGARGNQPQHF.

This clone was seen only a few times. This CDR3 is CASSLGDRANYGYTF. CDR3 in DNA: TGTGCCAGCAGCTTAGGAGACAGGGCAAACTATGGCTACACCTTC. The genes are TRBV7-2 and TRBJ1-2; 7 bases map to TRBD1. CDR1 and CDR2 (germline): SGHTA, FQGNSA. Germline trimming cut 1 base from V and 2 bases from J; bases unmatched to any gene: 4. The CDR3 totals 15 residues.

Here the CDR3 reads CAWSERMRSYNEQFF. The CDR3 DNA reads TGTGCCTGGAGCGAGCGGATGAGATCCTACAATGAGCAGTTCTTC. The chain carries TRBV30 and TRBJ2-1; tentative D call: TRBD2 (5 bases). CDR3 length: 15 amino acids. V gave up 3 bases and J gave up 1 base, with 13 bases separating them. In germline, CDR1 is GTSNPN, CDR2 SVGIG (reference sequence).

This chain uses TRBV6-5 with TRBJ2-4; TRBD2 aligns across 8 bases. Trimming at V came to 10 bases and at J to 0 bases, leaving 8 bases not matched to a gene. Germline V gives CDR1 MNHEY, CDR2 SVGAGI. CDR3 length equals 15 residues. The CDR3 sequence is CAIPSAGGAKNIQYF. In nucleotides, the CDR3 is TGTGCCATCCCCTCGGCGGGGGGAGCCAAAAACATTCAGTACTTC.

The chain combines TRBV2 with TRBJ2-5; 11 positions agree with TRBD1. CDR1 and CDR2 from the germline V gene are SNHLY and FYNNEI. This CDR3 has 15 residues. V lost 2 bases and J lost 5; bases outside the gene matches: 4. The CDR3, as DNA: TGTGCCAGCAGTGAATGGACAGGGGGCTCGGAGACCCAGTACTTC. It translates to CASSEWTGGSETQYF.